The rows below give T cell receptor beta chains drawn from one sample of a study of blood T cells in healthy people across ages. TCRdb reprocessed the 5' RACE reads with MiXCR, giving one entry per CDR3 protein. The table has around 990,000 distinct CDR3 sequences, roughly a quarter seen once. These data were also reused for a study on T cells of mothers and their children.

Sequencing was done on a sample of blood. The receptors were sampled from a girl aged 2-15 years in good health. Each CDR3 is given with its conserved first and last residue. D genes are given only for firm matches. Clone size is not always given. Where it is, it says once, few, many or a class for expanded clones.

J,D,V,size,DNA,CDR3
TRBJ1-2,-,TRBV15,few,TGTGCCACCAGCAGGGATACTAATGCGGTCCCTAACTATGGCTACACCTTC,CATSRDTNAVPNYGYTF
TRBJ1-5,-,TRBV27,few,TGTGCCACCTCCACCGGACAAACTTATAGCAATCAGCCCCAGCATTTT,CATSTGQTYSNQPQHF
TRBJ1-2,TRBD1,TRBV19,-,TGTGCCAGTAGTATAAGGGACAGAGCGAATGGCTACACCTTC,CASSIRDRANGYTF
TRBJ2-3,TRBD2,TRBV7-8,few,TGTGCCAGCAGCTTTCGACTAGCGGGGGACAAACCTAGCACAGATACGCAGTATTTT,CASSFRLAGDKPSTDTQYF
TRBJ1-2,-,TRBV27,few,TGTGCCAGCAGTTTAAGGGACGGCTATGGCTACACCTTC,CASSLRDGYGYTF
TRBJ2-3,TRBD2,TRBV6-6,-,TGTGCCAGCAGCGGGACTAGCAGTCTATATACGCAGTATTTT,CASSGTSSLYTQYF
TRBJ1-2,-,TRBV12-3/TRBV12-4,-,TGTGCCAGCAGTTTCGGTGGGGCCTCTGGCTACACCTTC,CASSFGGASGYTF
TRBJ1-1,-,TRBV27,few,TGTGCCAGCAGTTTATTGCCAGGTTGGGTGAACACTGAAGCTTTCTTT,CASSLLPGWVNTEAFF
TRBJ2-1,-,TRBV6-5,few,TGTGCCAGCAGCCCTCCACACCATGAGCAGTTCTTC,CASSPPHHEQFF
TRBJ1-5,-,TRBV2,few,TGTGCCAGCAAGGGGGTAAGCAATCTGCCCCAGCATTTT,CASKGVSNLPQHF
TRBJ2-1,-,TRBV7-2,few,TGTGCCAGCAGCGCAACTACACTCGCCCAGCAGTTCTTC,CASSATTLAQQFF
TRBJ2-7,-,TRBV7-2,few,TGTGCCAGCAGCTCCCTCGTCCTGGGACCATCTCCCTACGAGCAGTACTTC,CASSSLVLGPSPYEQYF
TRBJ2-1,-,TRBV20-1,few,TGCAGTGCTTCCGGGACTTCCAATTACAATGAGCAGTTCTTC,CSASGTSNYNEQFF
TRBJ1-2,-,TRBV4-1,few,TGCGCCAGCAGCCAAGGATTTCTGAGTGGCTACACCTTC,CASSQGFLSGYTF
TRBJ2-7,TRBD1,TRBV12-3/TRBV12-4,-,TGTGCCAGCAGGGACAGGGGGCTGGGCGAGCAGTACTTC,CASRDRGLGEQYF
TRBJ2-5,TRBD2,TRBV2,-,TGTGCCAGCAGCAATTTTAGCGGGAATGCGGAGACCCAGTACTTC,CASSNFSGNAETQYF
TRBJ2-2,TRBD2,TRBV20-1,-,TGCAGTGCTTCGGGACTAGCGGGGGGTGGCGGGGAGCTGTTTTTT,CSASGLAGGGGELFF
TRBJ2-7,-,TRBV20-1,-,TGCAGTGCGGTTCTAGCCGAAGGTCTCTACGAGCAGTACTTC,CSAVLAEGLYEQYF
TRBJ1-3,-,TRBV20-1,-,TGCAGTGCTAGAGATGCAGTAGCGAGAAACACCATATATTTT,CSARDAVARNTIYF
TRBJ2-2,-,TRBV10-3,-,TGTGCCGCTAGACTGTACACCGGGGAGCTGTTTTTT,CAARLYTGELFF
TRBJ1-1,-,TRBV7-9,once,TGTGCCAGCAGCTTAGATGTCCCGAGGGCTGAAGCTTTCTTT,CASSLDVPRAEAFF
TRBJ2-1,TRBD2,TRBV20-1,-,TGCAGTGCTAGAGATCATCTCCGACTAGCGGGAACCTACAATGAGCAGTTCTTC,CSARDHLRLAGTYNEQFF
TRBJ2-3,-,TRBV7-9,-,TGTGCCAGCAGCTTATTTGGTGAAGATACGCAGTATTTT,CASSLFGEDTQYF
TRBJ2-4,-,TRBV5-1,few,TGCGCCAGCACCACTGAATCCACAAACATTCAGTACTTC,CASTTESTNIQYF
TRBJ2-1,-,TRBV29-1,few,TGCAGCGTTGATCCCTCGTCCAATGAGCAGTTCTTC,CSVDPSSNEQFF
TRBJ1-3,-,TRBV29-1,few,TGCAGCGTACAGGCCAACGATAAAGGAAACACCATATATTTT,CSVQANDKGNTIYF
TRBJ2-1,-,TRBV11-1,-,TGTGCCAGCAGCCCACGTCCAGAGACCTACAATGAGCAGTTCTTC,CASSPRPETYNEQFF
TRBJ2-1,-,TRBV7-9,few,TGTGCCAGCAGCTTGAGCGGATTTATGTACAATGAGCAGTTCTTC,CASSLSGFMYNEQFF
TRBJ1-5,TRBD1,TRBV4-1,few,TGCGCCAGCAGCCAGCAGGGGGCCACCCAGCATTTT,CASSQQGATQHF
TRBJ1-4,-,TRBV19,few,TGTGCCAGTATCTCAGGGACAACTAATGAAAAACTGTTTTTT,CASISGTTNEKLFF
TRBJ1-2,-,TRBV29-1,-,TGCAGCGTTCAAGAGACAGTTTTCTATGGCTACACCTTC,CSVQETVFYGYTF
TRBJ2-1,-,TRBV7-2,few,TGTGCCAGCAGCTACCTAAACGGGGGCTACAATGAGCAGTTCTTC,CASSYLNGGYNEQFF
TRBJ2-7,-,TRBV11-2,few,TGTGCCAGCAGCCCCCTGGATGGGGGGAACGAGCAGTACTTC,CASSPLDGGNEQYF
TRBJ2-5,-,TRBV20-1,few,TGCAGTGCTAGACAGACGGAGCCCAAACAAGAGACCCAGTACTTC,CSARQTEPKQETQYF
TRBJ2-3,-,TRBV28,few,TGTGCCAGCAGTTCCACAGGGGCGGGAAGGACAGATACGCAGTATTTT,CASSSTGAGRTDTQYF
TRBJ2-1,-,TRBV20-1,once,TGCAGTGCTAGAGAAGATTCCCAGGGGCAGTTCTTC,CSAREDSQGQFF
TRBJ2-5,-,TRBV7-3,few,TGTGCCAGCAGCCCAGCCTCGGCACGAGGGGAGACCCAGTACTTC,CASSPASARGETQYF
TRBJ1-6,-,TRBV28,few,TGTGCCAGCAGGCAAAGAGGGCAGCCCAGTTTTTCACCCCTCCACTTT,CASRQRGQPSFSPLHF
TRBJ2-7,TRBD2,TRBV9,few,TGTGCCAGCAGCGTAGATGTAGCGGGGGTCCCTGAGCAGTACTTC,CASSVDVAGVPEQYF
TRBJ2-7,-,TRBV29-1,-,TGCAGCGTTGGACGGGACATCAGCTACGAGCAGTACTTC,CSVGRDISYEQYF
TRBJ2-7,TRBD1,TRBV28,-,TGTGCCATCCGGGACAGGGTAAACGAGCAGTACTTC,CAIRDRVNEQYF
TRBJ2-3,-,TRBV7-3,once,TGTGCCAGCAGCTCCGGGATCGGGGAAGATACGCAGTATTTT,CASSSGIGEDTQYF
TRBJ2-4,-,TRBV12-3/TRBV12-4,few,TGTGCCAGCAGTTTGTTTAAGTTGCAGATCGAGTACTTC,CASSLFKLQIEYF
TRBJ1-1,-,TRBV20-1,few,TGCAGTGCCAAGGGAGGGAAGAAGACTGAAGCTTTCTTT,CSAKGGKKTEAFF
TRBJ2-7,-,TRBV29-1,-,TGCAGCGTCACCTCTCGGACCTGGTGGGAGCAGTACTTC,CSVTSRTWWEQYF
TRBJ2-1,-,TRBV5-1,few,TGCGCCAGCAGCTTGGGGGCGGCCGGCTACAATGAGCAGTTCTTC,CASSLGAAGYNEQFF
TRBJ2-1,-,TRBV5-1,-,TGCGCCAGCAGCTTGGAAGGGGGGAACTACAATGAGCAGTTCTTC,CASSLEGGNYNEQFF